The 29 T cell receptor beta chains listed next were all sequenced from one sample in a study of yellow fever vaccine responses in identical twins. TCRdb re-analysed the RT-PCR reads in MiXCR, keeping a single row per CDR3 protein. The top ten hold about 3.7% of the sample, which has about 3,600 distinct CDR3 sequences, approximately 80% seen once. Material: T cells from blood (PBMCs), unsorted or a sorted subset (not recorded which), obtained before or after yellow fever vaccination (not recorded which). Receptor source: a woman aged 18-29 years who received the yellow fever vaccine.

The chain recombines TRBV18 with TRBJ2-7, with no clear D. The germline V and J ends were trimmed by 5 bases and 8 bases, with 16 bases remaining between them. The CDR3 spans 13 residues. The V gene's germline CDR1 is KGHSH and CDR2 LQKENI. The CDR3 is CASSSPNGLKQYF. The CDR3 DNA follows: TGTGCCAGCTCATCCCCCAACGGATTGAAGCAGTACTTC. Filled out from reference TRBV18 and TRBJ2-7, the complete variable domain reads NAGVMQNPRHLVRRRGQEARLRCSPMKGHSHVYWYRQLPEEGLKFMVYLQKENIIDESGMPKERFSAEFPKEGPSILRIQQVVRGDSAAYFCASSSPNGLKQYFGPGTRLTVT.

This clonotype was seen once. V and J are TRBV5-4 and TRBJ2-6; TRBD2 agrees at 9 bases. The CDR3 loop spans 17 amino acids. Germline lookup yields CDR1 SGHNT and CDR2 YYREEE (reference sequence). The ends lost 3 bases at V and 2 bases at J; junction bases unmatched: 6. CDR3 amino acids: CASSSRGGVTGANVLTF. The CDR3 DNA reads as TGTGCCAGCAGCTCGCGCGGGGGGGTAACTGGGGCCAACGTCCTGACTTTC.

The chain employs TRBV29-1 and TRBJ1-1; 8 bases are shared with TRBD1. The CDR3 runs 12 residues. Germline CDR1 and CDR2: SQVTM and ANQGSEA. Trimming took 7 bases from V and 5 from J; bases not matched to a gene: 6. The DNA of the CDR3 is TGCAGCGGTGGACAGGGTGGGACTGAAGCTTTCTTT. Encoded protein: CSGGQGGTEAFF.

This chain connects TRBV29-1 to TRBJ2-3; possibly TRBD1 or TRBD2 for D (6 bases each). V lost 3 bases and J lost 10, with 11 bases in between. CDR1 is SQVTM and CDR2 is ANQGSEA in the germline V gene. The CDR3 is 11 residues long. The CDR3 spells CSVDRGLSQYF. The CDR3 DNA reads as TGCAGCGTTGACCGGGGGCTTTCGCAGTATTTT.

This chain uses TRBV12-3 or TRBV12-4 with TRBJ1-3; perhaps TRBD1 as D (6 bases). The CDR3 spans 14 residues. Trimming took off 5 bases at V and 7 bases at J, with 15 bases between the two ends. The CDR3 coding sequence is TGTGCCAGCAGTCCACTACAGGGTCGGAACACCATATATTTT. Its protein product is CASSPLQGRNTIYF.

This clonotype was seen only once. This chain connects TRBV11-1 to TRBJ2-1, with 13 nucleotides matching TRBD2. This CDR3 is built from 17 residues. The V gene's germline CDR1 is SGHAT and CDR2 FQDESV (reference sequence). Unmatched junction bases numbered 9, after V lost 5 bases and J lost 5 bases. The chain's CDR3 is CASSPRLAGGSHNEQFF. The DNA of the CDR3 is TGTGCCAGCAGCCCGCGACTAGCGGGGGGATCCCACAATGAGCAGTTCTTC.

V usage is TRBV7-6 and J usage is TRBJ2-1; the match to TRBD2 covers 10 bases. This CDR3 has 18 residues. After removal of 2 bases from V and 8 bases from J, the junction contained 15 bases not matched to a gene. Per germline, CDR1 SGHVS and CDR2 FNYEAQ. CDR3 residues: CASSLPTHPSGRIDEQFF. The CDR3 DNA follows: TGTGCCAGCAGCTTACCAACCCACCCTAGCGGGAGAATTGATGAGCAGTTCTTC. Variable domain in full (rest from reference TRBV7-6 and TRBJ2-1): GAGVSQSPRYKVTKRGQDVALRCDPISGHVSLYWYRQALGQGPEFLTYFNYEAQQDKSGLPNDRFSAERPEGSISTLTIQRTEQRDSAMYRCASSLPTHPSGRIDEQFFGPGTRLTVL.

V is TRBV7-6 and J is TRBJ2-3; no reliable D call. V lost 1 base and J 6 bases, leaving 11 bases between the germline ends. Germline assignment: CDR1 SGHVS and CDR2 FNYEAQ. The CDR3 is 14 residues long. In DNA, the CDR3 is TGTGCCAGCAGCTTAGGCGCCCACCCCGATACGCAGTATTTT. It codes for CASSLGAHPDTQYF.

The V call is TRBV20-1, the J call TRBJ1-4; the D gene is possibly TRBD1 (6 bases). V lost 5 bases to trimming and J lost 5 bases, with 18 bases between them. Per the germline V gene, CDR1 is DFQATT and CDR2 is SNEGSKA (reference sequence). CDR3 length equals 15 residues. The CDR3 DNA reads as TGCAGTGCTCAGAGGGGGGGCCCATTAAATGAAAAACTGTTTTTT. Translating it yields CSAQRGGPLNEKLFF.

J is TRBJ2-5 and V is TRBV29-1, with D uncertain. The CDR3 loop spans 9 amino acids. With 4 bases removed from V and 5 bases from J, the gap between germline ends came to 2 bases. Germline CDR1 and CDR2: SQVTM and ANQGSEA. DNA of the CDR3: TGCAGCGTTGGGGAGACCCAGTACTTC. This gives the protein CSVGETQYF.

This rearrangement joins TRBV28 to TRBJ2-3; D gene unclear. The CDR3 has 11 residues. Germline V gene data show CDR1 as MDHEN and CDR2 as SYDVKM. V was clipped by 6 bases and J by 6 bases, with 7 bases between them. The CDR3, as DNA: TGTGCCAGCAGCCAGGAGGATACGCAGTATTTT. This encodes CASSQEDTQYF.

The rearrangement links TRBV11-3 to TRBJ2-1, with D unresolved. V was pared by 3 bases and J by 9 bases, with 18 bases between. This CDR3 region has 15 residues. CDR1 and CDR2 (germline): SGHNT, YENEEA. The CDR3 region is CASSFLGLEFSEQFF. CDR3 nucleotide sequence: TGTGCCAGCAGCTTCCTCGGTCTAGAGTTCAGTGAGCAGTTCTTC.

The chain combines TRBV11-2 with TRBJ2-2; TRBD2 is a possible D gene (5 bases). V lost 11 bases to trimming and J lost 2 bases, with 15 bases between them. The CDR3 contains 14 residues. Germline V gene data show CDR1 as SGHAT and CDR2 as FQNNGV. The CDR3 sequence is CAGKRPTNTGELFF. As DNA, the CDR3 is TGTGCCGGGAAGCGGCCCACCAACACCGGGGAGCTGTTTTTT.

The J gene is TRBJ2-1, the V gene TRBV7-2; the match to TRBD2 covers 8 bases. Trimming took 5 bases from V and 7 from J; bases not matched to a gene: 7. Germline-derived CDR1 and CDR2 are SGHTA and FQGNSA. This CDR3 region has 14 residues. CDR3 sequence: CASSPTGGQNEQFF. The CDR3 DNA is TGTGCCAGCAGCCCAACGGGGGGGCAGAATGAGCAGTTCTTC.

The chain links TRBV18 to TRBJ1-3; D might be TRBD1 (5 bases). The CDR3 spans 15 residues. Trimming pared 5 bases from V and 2 bases from J, leaving 13 bases between. CDR1 is KGHSH and CDR2 is LQKENI in the germline V gene. In DNA, the CDR3 is TGTGCCAGCTCATCCGGGACGTCAACTGGAAACACCATATATTTT. Encoded protein: CASSSGTSTGNTIYF.

The J gene is TRBJ1-2, the V gene TRBV29-1; D not resolved. V shed 5 bases and J shed 4 bases, with 11 bases lying between them. Germline CDR1 is SQVTM and CDR2 is ANQGSEA. The CDR3 consists of 12 residues. In DNA, the CDR3 is TGCAGCGTTTCTGTTACAACCTATGGCTACACCTTC. It translates to CSVSVTTYGYTF. Full variable domain (remainder filled in from reference TRBV29-1 and TRBJ1-2): SAVISQKPSRDICQRGTSLTIQCQVDSQVTMMFWYRQQPGQSLTLIATANQGSEATYESGFVIDKFPISRPNLTFSTLTVSNMSPEDSSIYLCSVSVTTYGYTFGSGTRLTVV.

The chain is built from TRBV27 and TRBJ2-5; 9 bases line up with TRBD2. Looked up from germline, CDR1 is MNHEY and CDR2 is SMNVEV (reference sequence). CDR3 length: 14 residues. The junction had 6 bases not matched to a gene; V was cut back by 6 bases and J by 4 bases. CDR3: CASSKRGDVETQYF. The CDR3 nucleotides read TGTGCCAGCAGCAAGCGGGGGGACGTAGAGACCCAGTACTTC.

The gene calls are TRBV18 and TRBJ2-1, with a possible D match to TRBD1 (7 bases). The V gene's germline CDR1 is KGHSH and CDR2 LQKENI. Trimming took 6 bases from V and 4 from J, leaving 22 bases between them. This CDR3 is built from 17 residues. This CDR3 reads CASSYKEGTAFYNEQFF. CDR3 nucleotide sequence: TGTGCCAGCTCCTACAAGGAGGGGACAGCGTTTTACAATGAGCAGTTCTTC. The whole variable domain, remainder taken from reference TRBV18 and TRBJ2-1, is NAGVMQNPRHLVRRRGQEARLRCSPMKGHSHVYWYRQLPEEGLKFMVYLQKENIIDESGMPKERFSAEFPKEGPSILRIQQVVRGDSAAYFCASSYKEGTAFYNEQFFGPGTRLTVL.

This clonotype has a handful of counts. V and J are TRBV11-2 and TRBJ2-1, with 9 bases lining up with TRBD2. Germline lookup yields CDR1 SGHAT and CDR2 FQNNGV. This CDR3 has 15 residues. With 3 bases clipped from V and 4 bases from J, the junction kept 4 bases outside the gene matches. CDR3 amino acids: CASSFSGGNYNEQFF. In DNA form, the CDR3 reads TGTGCCAGCAGCTTTAGCGGGGGAAATTACAATGAGCAGTTCTTC. Full variable domain (rest looked up from reference TRBV11-2 and TRBJ2-1): EAGVAQSPRYKIIEKRQSVAFWCNPISGHATLYWYQQILGQGPKLLIQFQNNGVVDDSQLPKDRFSAERLKGVDSTLKIQPAKLEDSAVYLCASSFSGGNYNEQFFGPGTRLTVL.

This sequence joins TRBV2 and TRBJ2-3, with D perhaps given as TRBD1 or TRBD2 (5 bases each). Germline assignment: CDR1 SNHLY and CDR2 FYNNEI. The CDR3 runs 15 residues. Trimming stripped 6 bases from V and 0 bases from J, with 13 bases between. CDR3 sequence: CASRVPGRSTDTQYF. CDR3 sequence (DNA): TGTGCCAGCAGAGTCCCGGGACGGAGCACAGATACGCAGTATTTT.

The CDR3 sequence is CASSLIPWETQYF. CDR3 nucleotide sequence: TGTGCCAGCAGCTTGATTCCCTGGGAGACCCAGTACTTC. The chain uses TRBV5-6 and TRBJ2-5, with D uncertain. Trimming cost V 1 base and J 5 bases, with 9 bases left between them. CDR3 size: 13 residues. From germline, CDR1 is SGHDT and CDR2 YYEEEE.

The J gene is TRBJ2-5, the V gene TRBV25-1; the D gene could be TRBD1 or TRBD2 (5 bases each). The CDR3 spans 13 residues. CDR1 is MGHDK and CDR2 is SYGVNS in the germline V gene. V dropped 2 bases and J dropped 4 bases, with 8 bases sitting between them. The CDR3 sequence: CASSEPGGETQYF. The CDR3 region has the DNA TGTGCCAGCAGTGAACCTGGGGGAGAGACCCAGTACTTC. The full variable domain, with the rest looked up from reference TRBV25-1 and TRBJ2-5, is EADIYQTPRYLVIGTGKKITLECSQTMGHDKMYWYQQDPGMELHLIHYSYGVNSTEKGDLSSESTVSRIRTEHFPLTLESARPSHTSQYLCASSEPGGETQYFGPGTRLLVL.

V usage is TRBV13 and J usage is TRBJ2-6; D gene unclear. Looked up from germline, CDR1 is PRHDT and CDR2 is FYEKMQ (reference sequence). The CDR3 is made up of 12 amino acids. V shed 8 bases and J shed 4 bases, with 6 bases lying between them. DNA for the CDR3: TGTGCCAGCGGCCGGGGGGCCAACGTCCTGACTTTC. Residues: CASGRGANVLTF.

This clonotype came up once. The V call is TRBV21-1, the J call TRBJ1-1. TRBV21-1 is noted as a pseudogene. The CDR3 length is 14 residues. CDR3 sequence (DNA): TGTGCCAGCAGCGGCTTCTTGGTGTTTGTGGGGTCTTTCTTT. Encoded protein: CASSGFLVFVGSFF.

The DNA for the CDR3 is TGTGCCAGCAGCTCTGGGGACAGGTCCCCCGTCTCCTACAATGAGCAGTTCTTC. Protein product: CASSSGDRSPVSYNEQFF. The chain is built from TRBV5-6 and TRBJ2-1, with TRBD1 matching 8 bases. Looked up from germline, CDR1 is SGHDT and CDR2 is YYEEEE. The CDR3 sequence is 18 residues long. Trimming cost V 3 bases and J 0 bases; bases outside gene matches: 11.

This chain joins TRBV28 and TRBJ2-1; 14 nucleotides line up with TRBD2. The V and J ends lost 6 bases and 6 bases, in that order; junction bases with no gene match: 10. This CDR3 region has 17 residues. Germline loops: CDR1 MDHEN, CDR2 SYDVKM. Here the CDR3 DNA reads TGTGCCAGCAGCGTCACGGGACTAGCGGGAGTAGGCAATGAGCAGTTCTTC. Translating gives CASSVTGLAGVGNEQFF.

This rearrangement joins TRBV11-2 to TRBJ2-4, with D tentatively TRBD2 (6 bases). Germline CDR1 and CDR2: SGHAT and FQNNGV. The CDR3 has 15 amino acids. Trimming removed 1 base at V and 2 bases at J, with 9 bases between. The CDR3 DNA reads TGTGCCAGCAGCTTAGGGAGGGTAACCAAAAACATTCAGTACTTC. It specifies CASSLGRVTKNIQYF.

The chain is built from TRBV29-1 and TRBJ1-2; D may be TRBD1 (6 bases). The V gene lost 8 bases and the J gene lost 3 bases, with 16 bases spanning the gap. CDR3 length: 13 amino acids. In germline, CDR1 is SQVTM, CDR2 ANQGSEA. The chain's CDR3 is CSSDLHRDYGYTF. CDR3 bases: TGCAGCTCCGACTTGCACAGGGACTATGGCTACACCTTC.

The rearrangement uses TRBV18 and TRBJ1-2; 8 bases fit TRBD1. Germline V gene sequence: CDR1 KGHSH, CDR2 LQKENI. Unmatched junction bases numbered 11, after V lost 5 bases and J lost 6 bases. This CDR3 region has 15 residues. The CDR3 region is CASSTLQGESHGYTF. In DNA, the CDR3 is TGTGCCAGCTCAACCTTACAGGGGGAGTCACATGGCTACACCTTC.